Detailed here is one TCR beta chain. What this receptor recognizes is not known. The sample holds no much larger clone one base away, and base qualities are not on file. The sample belongs to a study of shared clonotypes between healthy human individuals (TCRdb year 2020). With respect to the entire study: The cohort included three men and a couple of women between 18 and 49 years of age. For each donor, three plates each were used for CD4 naive and CD4 memory, two plates were used for CD8 naive, and one plate was used for CD8 memory. To estimate repertoire size and how much clonotype sharing occurs between individuals, the study deeply sequenced the blood TCR repertoires of several healthy adults. Libraries were prepared and TCR repertoires were sequenced by different laboratories using diverse techniques, in order to increase sequencing depth and limit assay-specific biases. Between about 0.94 and 8.9 billion PBMCs per donor were obtained by leukapheresis.

The paper's findings and limits, for the study overall: Because the study included only a small number of donors, the genetic and exposure-history diversity represented was limited. Sampling was restricted to blood, and TCR repertoires in tissue are likely to differ from TCR repertoires in blood. Estimated clonotype richness was generally larger for naive than for memory subsets. Even with the large sequencing depth, rarefaction of the sorted-subset datasets indicated that sequencing was incomplete. Based on pairwise subsampling, the degree of clonotype sharing among donors was expected to be affected by sequencing depth. Roughly 5.2% of naive CD4, 3% to 4% of naive CD8, roughly 2.4% of memory CD4, and less than 0.45% of memory CD8 clonotypes were shared across a few donors. Higher generation probabilities were observed for clonotypes shared by all four sorted-subset donors than for non-shared clonotypes.

Donors were healthy HIV-negative adults with no recently reported acute infections or vaccinations. Only Caucasian adults living in Nashville, Tennessee, USA were represented among the donors. CD4+ T cells were enriched through magnetic negative selection, after which naive cells were positively selected on CD45RA and the remaining negative fraction served as the memory subset. Blood was collected by leukapheresis, and PBMCs were isolated by Ficoll-Histopaque density gradient centrifugation and then cryopreserved in liquid nitrogen vapor phase. Purity and quantity of every magnetically sorted T cell population were checked by analytical flow cytometry. Genomic DNA was isolated from every sorted fraction and measured by UV absorbance on a Nanodrop 2000c. Using the deep immunoSEQ assay, multiplex PCR amplified TCR CDR3 regions from genomic DNA. Extracted genomic DNA from each cell subset was distributed evenly across all wells of several immunoSEQ 96-well plates, and each plate was treated as a replicate. For sorted subsets, approximately 190 ng genomic DNA, equal to tens of thousands of T cell genomes, was loaded into each replicate PCR. Purified libraries were measured with a Qubit 3.0 fluorometer, size-checked on a Bioanalyzer 2100, and measured again with the KAPA Library Quantification kit. Each immunoSEQ 96-well plate was sequenced on its own single-read 150-cycle Illumina NextSeq 550 flow cell. In the source study's methods: Because the immunoSEQ output held only junctional sequences and lacked quality scores, the filtering could not match the filtering applied to full-length reads. Sequences were annotated with PyIR, a Python wrapper for IgBLAST v1.9, using IMGT germline references to assign V/J genes and CDR3. Any read was removed if the V/J assignment was weak (E-value above 1e-6), the CDR3 was missing, or the read contained stop codons, out-of-frame junctions, or ambiguous translated residues. V3J clonotypes were defined as sequences sharing an identical inferred V gene, J gene, and CDR3 amino acid sequence. To compute the percentage overlap between repertoires, the number of shared unique clonotypes was divided by the size of the smaller repertoire. Richness of each repertoire was evaluated using RTK rarefaction, the Chao1 estimator, and Recon v2.1 estimates of unobserved clonotypes. OLGA was used to compute generation probabilities for all TCRbeta clonotypes that the gDNA method yielded from a few donors. TCRdb carries this immuneACCESS record with in-frame sequences only. Its versions omit some clonotypes, under half of them owing to an unresolved V gene in the studies checked, with the rest unexplained. The V and J calls and the clone size are those of that table, but D and trimming were determined from the DNA. Counted in this sample were 800,000 to 1,200,000 clones; roughly 74% of them appeared once. The ten largest clonotypes hold more than 0.5% of the sample.

According to the germline V gene, CDR1 reads SGDLS and CDR2 reads YYNGEE. The trim is 3 bases for V and 8 bases for J, with a gap of 14 bases between the germline ends. The CDR3 spans 13 residues, from the cysteine through the phenylalanine. Only CDR3 DNA is held: 39 bases, read in frame from base 1. This TCR came from a young man in good health. Some clones in this sample may be carry-over from other donors' samples. The specimen sequenced was memory CD4+ T cells from PBMCs. The cell subset or site label, as the study defines it: CD45RA-negative fraction. The chain joins TRBV9 to TRBJ1-2; tentative D gene TRBD1, with 6 bases matching. The DNA sequence is given as TGTGCCAGCAGCGAAGGGGGTTGGGGCGGCTACACCTTC. The encoded protein is CASSEGGWGGYTF.